This is a list of T cell receptor beta chains from one sample in a study of neoadjuvant anti-PD-1 for oral cavity cancer. Data came from immunoSEQ multiplex PCR; TCRdb stores just in-frame clones and leaves some out. Of around 7,200 clones in the sample, about 46% were seen once. Material: tumor tissue, obtained before nivolumab (anti-PD-1) treatment. These receptors were collected from a person aged 35-79 years with oral cavity squamous cell carcinoma. Both conserved end residues are part of each CDR3. A D gene is named only where the DNA matches it firmly. The size entry is marked missing in some rows and otherwise reads once, few, many or a size class.

v_call,clone_size,j_call,d_call,cdr3_nt,cdr3_aa
TRBV7-8,.,TRBJ2-7,TRBD2,TGTGCCAGCAGCGACCGGGACTATTCCTACGAGCAGTACTTC,CASSDRDYSYEQYF
TRBV19,few,TRBJ1-5,TRBD1,TGTGCCAGTAGTATCGGCGCAGGGGGGTACGTCAATCAGCCCCAGCATTTT,CASSIGAGGYVNQPQHF
TRBV21-1,.,TRBJ2-1,.,TGTGCCAGCAGCAAATACCCTGATTGCCGGAAATACAATGAGCAGTTCTTC,CASSKYPDCRKYNEQFF
TRBV5-4,.,TRBJ2-3,.,TGTGCCAGCAGCTCGGCCGGGACTGTCCGGGATACGCAGTATTTT,CASSSAGTVRDTQYF
TRBV13,.,TRBJ2-3,TRBD2,TGTGCCAGCAGCTTGGGACTAGGGGCGTGGACGCAGTATTTT,CASSLGLGAWTQYF
TRBV18,.,TRBJ2-3,TRBD1,TGTGCCAGCTCTCACCAACAGGGGGCAACAGATACGCAGTATTTT,CASSHQQGATDTQYF
TRBV28,.,TRBJ2-1,TRBD1,TGTGCCAGCCGGTTGGCAGGGGGTTACAATGAGCAGTTCTTC,CASRLAGGYNEQFF
TRBV15,once,TRBJ2-7,TRBD2,TGTGCCACCAGCAGAGATTATATTAAAGCGGGGGAGTACTTC,CATSRDYIKAGEYF
TRBV2,.,TRBJ1-4,.,TGTGCCAGCAGTGAACTATCAACTAATGAAAAACTGTTTTTT,CASSELSTNEKLFF
TRBV7-8,.,TRBJ2-7,TRBD2,TGTGCCAGCAGCTTAGGTGGACTAGCGGGTACCTACGAGCAGTACTTC,CASSLGGLAGTYEQYF
TRBV29-1,.,TRBJ2-2,.,TGCAGCGTTCAAAGGGTCCCCGGGGAGCTGTTTTTT,CSVQRVPGELFF
TRBV7-3,once,TRBJ2-1,.,TGTGCCAGCAGCTTATCCCAGGCCCCCTACAATGAGCAGTTCTTC,CASSLSQAPYNEQFF
TRBV6-1,.,TRBJ1-5,.,TGTGCCAGCAGTGTTACTTTGGGACTTAGCAATCAGCCCCAGCATTTT,CASSVTLGLSNQPQHF
TRBV9,once,TRBJ1-1,.,TGTGCCAGCAGCGTGGCGGTTACGAACACTGAAGCTTTCTTT,CASSVAVTNTEAFF
TRBV10-3,few,TRBJ2-3,TRBD2,TGTGCCATCAGCGCGAGCGGGGGTAGCACAGATACGCAGTATTTT,CAISASGGSTDTQYF
TRBV6-1,few,TRBJ1-2,.,TGTGCCAGCAGGGACACGAGGCCCTATGGCTACACCTTC,CASRDTRPYGYTF
TRBV11-2,once,TRBJ1-3,.,TGTGCCAGCAGCTTAGGAGGGTCGAGCTCTGGAAACACCATATATTTT,CASSLGGSSSGNTIYF
TRBV19,few,TRBJ1-2,.,TGTGCCAGTAGTATATTCGGGGCCATCCCCTATGGCTACACCTTC,CASSIFGAIPYGYTF
TRBV5-1,medium-sized,TRBJ2-3,.,TGCGCCAGCAGCTTGAGTAAACCCACAGATACGCAGTATTTT,CASSLSKPTDTQYF
TRBV27,.,TRBJ2-4,TRBD1,TGTGCCAGCCGAGCCGGGACAGGGAACGGGGGGCAAAACATTCAGTACTTC,CASRAGTGNGGQNIQYF